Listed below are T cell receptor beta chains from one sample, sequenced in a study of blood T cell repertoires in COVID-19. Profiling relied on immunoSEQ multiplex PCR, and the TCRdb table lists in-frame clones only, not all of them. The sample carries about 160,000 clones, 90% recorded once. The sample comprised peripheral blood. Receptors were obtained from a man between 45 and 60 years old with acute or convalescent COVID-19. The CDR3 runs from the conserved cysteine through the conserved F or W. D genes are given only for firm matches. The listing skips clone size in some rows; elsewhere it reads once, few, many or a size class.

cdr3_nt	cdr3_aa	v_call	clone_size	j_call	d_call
TGTGCCAGCAGCTCCTACAGGACAGATACGCAGTATTTT	CASSSYRTDTQYF	TRBV13	NA	TRBJ2-3	NA
TGCGCCAGCAGCCTCTGGACAGAGAAAACAGATACGCAGTATTTT	CASSLWTEKTDTQYF	TRBV4-1	NA	TRBJ2-3	NA
TGTGCCATGTCCGGGACAGGGGCCCCAAGCCGGGAGACCCAGTACTTC	CAMSGTGAPSRETQYF	TRBV10-3	NA	TRBJ2-5	TRBD1
TGTGCCAGCCTTGCAGGGGGTATCTACAATGAGCAGTTCTTC	CASLAGGIYNEQFF	TRBV13	NA	TRBJ2-1	TRBD1
TGTGCCAGCAGTTACTCACAGTTGAACACTGAAGCTTTCTTT	CASSYSQLNTEAFF	TRBV6-6	NA	TRBJ1-1	NA
TGTGCCAGCAGTTTCTCAGGGGGTGGAAATCAGCCCCAGCATTTT	CASSFSGGGNQPQHF	TRBV28	once	TRBJ1-5	TRBD1
TGTGCCAGCTCACCCACCGGGACAGGGGTAGACTATGGCTACACCTTC	CASSPTGTGVDYGYTF	TRBV18	NA	TRBJ1-2	TRBD1
TGTGCCTGGAGTGTTGGAGGACTGGCTAATGAAAAACTGTTTTTT	CAWSVGGLANEKLFF	TRBV30	NA	TRBJ1-4	NA
TGTGCCAGCAGTGCCTTTGGCAACCCCTATAATTCACCCCTCCACTTT	CASSAFGNPYNSPLHF	TRBV9	few	TRBJ1-6	NA
TGTGCCAGCAGTTACCACAGGTGGACAGCACTTAACTTTGATACGCAGTATTTT	CASSYHRWTALNFDTQYF	TRBV6-2/TRBV6-3	NA	TRBJ2-3	NA
TGTGCCAGCAGACCCCAGGGGCCCTCGGCTAATGAAAAACTGTTTTTT	CASRPQGPSANEKLFF	TRBV28	NA	TRBJ1-4	NA
TGTGCCAGCTTTCCGGGACAGATTAATCAGCCCCAGCATTTT	CASFPGQINQPQHF	TRBV28	NA	TRBJ1-5	TRBD1
TGTGCCAGCAGCCCCCTGGGGAGCGGGAACACAGATACGCAGTATTTT	CASSPLGSGNTDTQYF	TRBV11-2	NA	TRBJ2-3	TRBD2